This T cell receptor beta chain emerged from a study of blood T cell repertoires in COVID-19. In the case of this clone: The junction departs from germline at one end; a sequencing error may be responsible.

The CDR3 has 16 residues. Germline loops: CDR1 MNHNS, CDR2 SASEGT. Only in-frame clones appear in the TCRdb table, and some are missing; sequencing was by immunoSEQ multiplex PCR. The profile shows around 72,000 clones, over 75% of them singletons. The gene calls are TRBV6-1 and TRBJ2-1, with TRBD2 as a possible D gene (7 bases). Sequencing input: peripheral blood. The TCR sequence derives from a man aged 65 to 79 with active or convalescent COVID-19. The CDR3 region is CASRDQGRELSNEQFF. The CDR3 coding sequence is TGTGCCAGCCGTGACCAGGGGCGGGAGTTATCCAATGAGCAGTTCTTC.